This T cell receptor (beta chain) stems from a study of Graves' ophthalmopathy and Graves' hyperthyroidism. Points from the study as a whole: Appearing in blood as well were most expanded thyroid clonotypes above 0.001 frequency.

This clonotype was counted ten times or more. Its antigen is not known. Amplified TCR beta CDR3 regions were obtained using RNA transcripts as template. Second-round multiplex PCR came after a first-round RT-PCR that employed HTBI primers. TCRdb ran MiXCR on the multiplex PCR reads and lists one entry per CDR3 protein. This table holds some 360,000 distinct CDR3 sequences, roughly 17% found once. The CDR3 totals 14 residues. V lost 5 bases to trimming and J lost 4 bases, with 14 bases between them. Researchers turned away patients with other autoimmune diseases, uncontrolled infections, pregnancy or lactation.

This TCR was sampled from an adult woman with stable Graves' hyperthyroidism. V is TRBV12-3 or TRBV12-4 and J is TRBJ1-2, with D perhaps TRBD1 (6 bases). Sequencing input: peripheral blood. CDR3 amino acids: CASSPTGGTYGYTF. The CDR3 bases are TGTGCCAGCAGTCCGACAGGAGGGACCTATGGCTACACCTTC.